This TCR beta chain was captured in a study of T cell repertoires in cytomegalovirus infection. The count of this clonotype is one. Its target is not known. MiXCR, applied by TCRdb to the reads, yields one record per CDR3 protein. Of some 800,000 distinct CDR3 sequences detected, 25% to 30% appear once; the ten largest clones hold over 10%. The CDR3 has 13 amino acids. Germline loops: CDR1 SGHDT, CDR2 YYEEEE. Trimming removed 4 bases from V and 6 bases from J, with 14 bases in between. The source was cultured CD8+ T cells from PBMCs, collected from culture after CMV antigen stimulation. The clonotype was recovered from a human donor in good health (CMV status not recorded). Some clones in this sample may be carry-over from other donors' samples. V is TRBV5-6 and J is TRBJ2-7, with TRBD1 as a possible D gene (6 bases). This chain's CDR3 is CASSLAPGVEQYF. The CDR3 DNA is TGTGCCAGCAGCCTGGCCCCAGGGGTCGAGCAGTACTTC.